One sample yielded the 8 T cell receptor beta chains listed below, sequenced in a study of blood T cell repertoires in COVID-19. Produced via immunoSEQ multiplex PCR; TCRdb's table is partial and in-frame only. This table has approximately 300,000 clones, roughly 89% appearing once. Sequencing input: peripheral blood. These receptors were collected from a man aged 40-55 years with acute or convalescent COVID-19.

The J gene is TRBJ2-3, the V gene TRBV11-3, with 10 nucleotides matching TRBD1. The V gene's germline CDR1 is SGHNT and CDR2 YENEEA. The J segment lost 3 bases and the V segment lost 5 bases, leaving 2 bases of the junction unmatched. The CDR3 is made up of 14 amino acids. CDR3: CASSGGQGTDTQYF. In nucleotides, the CDR3 is TGTGCCAGCAGCGGGGGACAGGGGACAGATACGCAGTATTTT.

In DNA, the CDR3 is TGTGCCAGCGGCGAGACAGTCCCCCCCGAGCAGTACTTC. As protein: CASGETVPPEQYF. The genes are TRBV2 and TRBJ2-7; perhaps TRBD1 as D (5 bases). Trimming removed 8 bases at V and 6 bases at J, with 17 bases between. This CDR3 spans 13 amino acids. Germline assignment: CDR1 SNHLY and CDR2 FYNNEI.

The rearrangement links TRBV2 to TRBJ1-5, with no clear D. Germline CDR1 SNHLY, CDR2 FYNNEI. V was cut by 5 bases and J by 5 bases, with 13 bases left in between. The CDR3 contains 14 residues. DNA for the CDR3: TGTGCCAGCAGTCGATTAACGCCGGATCAGCCCCAGCATTTT. This codes for CASSRLTPDQPQHF.

The chain combines TRBV3-1 (or the pseudogene TRBV3-2) with TRBJ2-2; 7 nucleotides match TRBD2. Germline V gives CDR1 LGHDT, CDR2 YNNKEL (reference sequence). V was pared by 2 bases and J by 7 bases, with 4 bases of the junction left unmatched. The CDR3 runs to 14 residues. The CDR3 loop reads CASSQPERGGELFF. CDR3 nucleotides: TGTGCCAGCAGCCAACCCGAGCGGGGCGGGGAGCTGTTTTTT.

The gene calls are TRBV20-1 and TRBJ2-1; D may be TRBD1 (5 bases). Germline-derived CDR1 and CDR2 are DFQATT and SNEGSKA (reference sequence). This CDR3 spans 12 amino acids. Deletions cut 3 bases from V and 6 bases from J, with 9 bases between. Here the CDR3 reads CSASRRVNEQFF. The CDR3 DNA reads TGCAGTGCTAGTCGCAGGGTCAATGAGCAGTTCTTC.

The chain links TRBV7-6 to TRBJ1-6; 7 nucleotides agree with TRBD1. Trimming took 0 bases from V and 9 from J; bases not matched to a gene: 5. Germline CDR1 and CDR2: SGHVS and FNYEAQ. The length of the CDR3 is 15 residues. The CDR3 sequence: CASSLAQGGGSPLHF. The CDR3, as DNA: TGTGCCAGCAGCTTAGCTCAGGGGGGAGGTTCACCCCTCCACTTT.

The DNA for the CDR3 is TGTGCCATCAGTCAATCGTGGACAGGGTGGGTGAACACTGAAGCTTTCTTT. Translating it yields CAISQSWTGWVNTEAFF. This sequence joins TRBV10-3 and TRBJ1-1, with TRBD1 matching 8 bases. Unmatched junction bases numbered 11, after V lost 5 bases and J lost 0 bases. The germline V gene has CDR1 ENHRY and CDR2 SYGVKD. This CDR3 has 17 residues.

This chain links TRBV5-1 with TRBJ2-1, with 7 bases identical to TRBD2. The CDR3 has 14 residues. Germline CDR1 SGHRS, CDR2 YFSETQ. V shed 0 bases and J 8 bases; nucleotides not matched to a gene: 5. The CDR3 loop is CASSLVAGADEQFF. CDR3 coding DNA: TGCGCCAGCAGCTTGGTAGCGGGTGCGGATGAGCAGTTCTTC.